These 14 T cell receptor beta chains were sequenced from one sample in a study of shared clonotypes between healthy human individuals. Method: immunoSEQ multiplex PCR; TCRdb's copy keeps in-frame clones and lacks some. The table lists about 530,000 clones, around 79% of them singletons. The sample taken for sequencing was PBMCs. The receptors come from a woman between 40 and 55 years old in good health. Some clones in this sample may be carry-over from other donors' samples.

CDR3 amino acids: CATSREIAGGPTAPTEQFF. In nucleotides, the CDR3 is TGTGCCACCAGCAGAGAAATAGCGGGAGGGCCCACCGCTCCCACTGAGCAGTTCTTC. The chain recombines TRBV15 with TRBJ2-1; 11 bases are shared with TRBD2. The CDR3 extends over 19 amino acids. V lost 0 bases to trimming and J lost 9 bases; unmatched junction nucleotides: 16. Looked up from germline, CDR1 is LNHNV and CDR2 is YYDKDF (reference sequence). The whole variable domain, filled in from reference TRBV15 and TRBJ2-1, reads DAMVIQNPRYQVTQFGKPVTLSCSQTLNHNVMYWYQQKSSQAPKLLFHYYDKDFNNEADTPDNFQSRRPNTSFCFLDIRSPGLGDTAMYLCATSREIAGGPTAPTEQFFGPGTRLTVL.

The chain employs TRBV29-1 and TRBJ1-2; 9 bases align to TRBD1. The germline CDR1 and CDR2 sequences are SQVTM and ANQGSEA. This CDR3 comprises 13 residues. With 6 bases clipped from V and 6 bases from J, the junction kept 8 bases outside the gene matches. The CDR3 sequence: CSVATGTGNGYTF. CDR3 nucleotides: TGCAGCGTAGCAACCGGGACAGGGAATGGCTACACCTTC.

The chain combines TRBV7-2 with TRBJ1-2, with a tentative D call TRBD1 (6 bases). The CDR3 runs 13 residues. Trimming cost V 3 bases and J 8 bases, with 13 bases left between them. Per the germline V gene, CDR1 is SGHTA and CDR2 is FQGNSA. CDR3 in DNA: TGTGCCAGCAGCTTGGGGGGGCAGGACGGCTACACCTTC. It is translated as CASSLGGQDGYTF.

The V and J genes are TRBV9 and TRBJ2-5; 7 bases align to TRBD2. Trimming took 0 bases from V and 4 from J; bases not matched to a gene: 6. This CDR3 has 15 residues. Germline assignment: CDR1 SGDLS and CDR2 YYNGEE. The CDR3 DNA reads TGTGCCAGCAGCGTAGATCTAGGGAGGGGAGAGACCCAGTACTTC. This codes for CASSVDLGRGETQYF.

DNA for the CDR3: TGTGCCAGCAACCCGGACAGGACCTCCTACGAGCAGTACTTC. This sequence encodes CASNPDRTSYEQYF. The genes are TRBV5-4 and TRBJ2-7; the match to TRBD1 covers 7 bases. CDR1 and CDR2 (germline): SGHNT, YYREEE (reference sequence). Trimming removed 6 bases from V and 0 bases from J; junction bases left unmatched: 6. This CDR3 region has 14 residues.

V usage is TRBV6-1 and J usage is TRBJ2-7; D is ambiguous. With 10 bases removed from V and 1 base from J, the gap between germline ends came to 14 bases. Per germline, CDR1 MNHNS and CDR2 SASEGT. This CDR3 is built from 13 residues. CDR3 DNA sequence: TGTGCCATCACTACCCCACCGTCCTACGAGCAGTACTTC. This gives the protein CAITTPPSYEQYF.

On this clone itself: Other nucleotide sequences from this sample produce the same CDR3. The genes are TRBV19 and TRBJ2-3, with no clear D. The CDR3 extends over 13 amino acids. Trimming cost V 0 bases and J 2 bases, with 3 bases left between them. The V gene's germline CDR1 is LNHDA and CDR2 SQIVND (reference sequence). CDR3 bases: TGTGCCAGTAGTATAGACTACACAGATACGCAGTATTTT. Its translation: CASSIDYTDTQYF.

Comments on this clone: The sample carries other DNA sequences with the same CDR3. The V gene is TRBV11-3, the J gene TRBJ2-3; no reliable D call. V lost 1 base and J lost 0, with 2 bases in between. The CDR3 is 13 residues long. The germline V gene has CDR1 SGHNT and CDR2 YENEEA. For the CDR3, the DNA is TGTGCCAGCAGCTTAGGGAGCACAGATACGCAGTATTTT. Protein sequence: CASSLGSTDTQYF. Full variable domain (rest looked up from reference TRBV11-3 and TRBJ2-3): EAGVVQSPRYKIIEKKQPVAFWCNPISGHNTLYWYLQNLGQGPELLIRYENEEAVDDSQLPKDRFSAERLKGVDSTLKIQPAELGDSAVYLCASSLGSTDTQYFGPGTRLTVL.

This clone was counted only a few times. Within the sample, other DNA sequences also encode this same CDR3. V is TRBV14 and J is TRBJ1-3; the D is unclear. V lost 0 bases to trimming and J lost 4 bases, with 4 bases between them. Germline CDR1 SGHDN, CDR2 FVKESK. This CDR3 spans 13 amino acids. The CDR3 reads CASSQDRGNTIYF. In DNA, the CDR3 is TGTGCCAGCAGCCAAGATCGGGGAAACACCATATATTTT.

This clone was counted between two and nine times. The V and J genes are TRBV7-2 and TRBJ2-5, with 7 bases matching TRBD1. The CDR3 spans 14 residues. Germline loops: CDR1 SGHTA, CDR2 FQGNSA. The V segment lost 3 bases and the J segment 3 bases; nucleotides outside the gene matches: 4. The CDR3 sequence is CASSFQGQKETQYF. The CDR3 region has the DNA TGTGCCAGCAGCTTCCAGGGACAGAAAGAGACCCAGTACTTC.

V gene TRBV18 combines with J gene TRBJ1-1; no firm D call. The ends were cut back, 6 bases at V and 3 bases at J, with 8 bases in the middle. The CDR3 has 12 residues. Germline V gives CDR1 KGHSH, CDR2 LQKENI. CDR3 residues: CASSAGYTEAFF. CDR3 DNA: TGTGCCAGCTCCGCCGGGTACACTGAAGCTTTCTTT.

The chain is built from TRBV28 and TRBJ2-3, with TRBD2 identical over 7 bases. The CDR3 is 18 residues long. CDR1 MDHEN and CDR2 SYDVKM come from the germline V gene. J lost 4 bases, V lost 3 bases, and 16 bases had no gene match. The CDR3 bases are TGTGCCAGCAGTTTGTCGTGGTCTAGCGGAAACGTCGCAGATACGCAGTATTTT. As protein: CASSLSWSSGNVADTQYF.

CDR3 protein: CAWSPLGQGYGYTF. The CDR3 nucleotides are TGTGCCTGGAGCCCCCTGGGACAGGGATATGGCTACACCTTC. The chain joins TRBV30 to TRBJ1-2, with 9 positions matching TRBD1. V shed 3 bases, J shed 5 bases, and the junction held 7 bases outside the gene matches. CDR1 GTSNPN and CDR2 SVGIG come from the germline V gene (reference sequence). The CDR3 covers 14 residues.

This sequence joins TRBV6-6 and TRBJ2-1; 13 bases map to TRBD2. The V gene's germline CDR1 is MNHNY and CDR2 SVGAGI (reference sequence). The junction had 4 bases not matched to a gene; V was cut back by 2 bases and J by 6 bases. The CDR3 is 16 residues long. DNA of the CDR3: TGTGCCAGCAGTTACGGAACTAGCGGGAGGGCCAATGAGCAGTTCTTC. It encodes CASSYGTSGRANEQFF.